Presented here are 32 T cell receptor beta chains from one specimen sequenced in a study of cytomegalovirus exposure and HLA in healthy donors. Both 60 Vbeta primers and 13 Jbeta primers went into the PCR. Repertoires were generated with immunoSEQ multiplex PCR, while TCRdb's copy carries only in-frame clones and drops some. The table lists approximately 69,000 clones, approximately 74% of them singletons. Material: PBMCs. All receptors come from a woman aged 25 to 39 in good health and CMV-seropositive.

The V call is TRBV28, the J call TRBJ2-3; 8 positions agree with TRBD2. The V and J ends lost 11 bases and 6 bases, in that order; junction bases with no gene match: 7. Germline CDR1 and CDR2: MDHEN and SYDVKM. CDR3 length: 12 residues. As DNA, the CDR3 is TGTGCCCCAGCGGGAGACTGGGATACGCAGTATTTT. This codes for CAPAGDWDTQYF.

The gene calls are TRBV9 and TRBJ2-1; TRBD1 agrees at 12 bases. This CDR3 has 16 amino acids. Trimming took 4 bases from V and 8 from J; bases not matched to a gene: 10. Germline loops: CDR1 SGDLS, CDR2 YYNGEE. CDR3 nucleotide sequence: TGTGCCAGCAGCTTCTCCGGGACAGGGGGCAAGGATGAGCAGTTCTTC. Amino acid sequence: CASSFSGTGGKDEQFF.

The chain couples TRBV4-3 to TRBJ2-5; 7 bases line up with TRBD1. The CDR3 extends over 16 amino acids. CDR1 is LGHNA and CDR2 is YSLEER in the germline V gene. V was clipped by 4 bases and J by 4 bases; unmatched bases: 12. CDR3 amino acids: CASSPGIDRVRETQYF. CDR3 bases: TGCGCCAGCAGCCCAGGAATAGACAGGGTGAGAGAGACCCAGTACTTC.

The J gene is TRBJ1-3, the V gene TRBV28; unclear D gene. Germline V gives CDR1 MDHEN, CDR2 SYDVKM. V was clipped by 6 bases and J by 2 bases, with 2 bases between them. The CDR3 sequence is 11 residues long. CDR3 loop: CASSTGNTIYF. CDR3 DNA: TGTGCCAGCAGCACTGGAAACACCATATATTTT.

The CDR3 loop is CASSQDGGGSYGYTF. As DNA, the CDR3 is TGTGCCAGCAGCCAAGACGGCGGGGGCAGTTATGGCTACACCTTC. The J gene is TRBJ1-2, the V gene TRBV4-2; TRBD1 is a possible D gene (6 bases). The CDR3 extends over 15 amino acids. Trimming removed 0 bases from V and 5 bases from J, with 13 bases in between. Germline V CDR1 and CDR2: LGHNA, YNFKEQ.

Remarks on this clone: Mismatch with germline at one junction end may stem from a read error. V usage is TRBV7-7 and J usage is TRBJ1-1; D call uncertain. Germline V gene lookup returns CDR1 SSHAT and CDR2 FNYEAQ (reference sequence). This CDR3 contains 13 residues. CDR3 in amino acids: CASSLAQDTEAFF. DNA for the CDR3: TGTGCTAGCAGCTTAGCGCAGGACACTGAAGCTTTCTTT.

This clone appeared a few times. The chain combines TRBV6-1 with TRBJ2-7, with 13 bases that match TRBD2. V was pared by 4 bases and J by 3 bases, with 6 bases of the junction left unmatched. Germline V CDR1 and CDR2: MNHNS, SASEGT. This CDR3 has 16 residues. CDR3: CASSGGLAGSVYEQYF. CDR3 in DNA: TGTGCCAGCAGTGGGGGACTAGCGGGATCGGTCTACGAGCAGTACTTC.

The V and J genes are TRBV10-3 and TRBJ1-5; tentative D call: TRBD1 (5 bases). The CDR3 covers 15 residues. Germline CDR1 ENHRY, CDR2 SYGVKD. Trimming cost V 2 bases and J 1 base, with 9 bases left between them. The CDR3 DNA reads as TGTGCCATCAGTGAGCCGGGGGGGAGCAATCAGCCCCAGCATTTT. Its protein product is CAISEPGGSNQPQHF.

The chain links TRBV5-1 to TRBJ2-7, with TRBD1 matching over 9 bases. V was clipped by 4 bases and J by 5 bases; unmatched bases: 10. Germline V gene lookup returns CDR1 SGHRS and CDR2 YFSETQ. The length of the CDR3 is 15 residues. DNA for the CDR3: TGCGCCAGCAGCACACAGCCGGGACAGGGCAACGAGCAGTACTTC. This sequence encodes CASSTQPGQGNEQYF.

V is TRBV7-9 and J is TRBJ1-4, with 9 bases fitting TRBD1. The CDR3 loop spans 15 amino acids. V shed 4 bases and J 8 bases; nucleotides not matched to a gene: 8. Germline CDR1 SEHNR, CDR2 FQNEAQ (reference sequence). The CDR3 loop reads CASSWGDRDREKLFF. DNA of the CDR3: TGTGCCAGCAGCTGGGGGGACAGGGATAGAGAAAAACTGTTTTTT.

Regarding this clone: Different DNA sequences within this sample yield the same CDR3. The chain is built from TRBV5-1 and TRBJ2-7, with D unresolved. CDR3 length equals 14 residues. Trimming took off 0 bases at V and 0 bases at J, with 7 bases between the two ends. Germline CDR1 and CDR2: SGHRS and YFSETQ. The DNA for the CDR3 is TGCGCCAGCAGCTTGGGCGGTAGCTCCTACGAGCAGTACTTC. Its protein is CASSLGGSSYEQYF.

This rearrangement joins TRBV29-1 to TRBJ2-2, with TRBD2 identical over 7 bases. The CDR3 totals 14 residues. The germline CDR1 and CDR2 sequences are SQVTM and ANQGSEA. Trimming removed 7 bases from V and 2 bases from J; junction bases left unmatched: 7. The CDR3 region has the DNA TGCAGCGGAAAATCGGGGGGAAACACCGGGGAGCTGTTTTTT. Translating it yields CSGKSGGNTGELFF.

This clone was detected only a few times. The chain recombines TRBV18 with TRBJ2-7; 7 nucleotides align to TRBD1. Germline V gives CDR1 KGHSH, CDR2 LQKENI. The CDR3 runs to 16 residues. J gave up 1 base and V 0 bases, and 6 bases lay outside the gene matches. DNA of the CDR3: TGTGCCAGCTCACCACCTCGGACAGGAAGTTCCTACGAGCAGTACTTC. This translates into CASSPPRTGSSYEQYF.

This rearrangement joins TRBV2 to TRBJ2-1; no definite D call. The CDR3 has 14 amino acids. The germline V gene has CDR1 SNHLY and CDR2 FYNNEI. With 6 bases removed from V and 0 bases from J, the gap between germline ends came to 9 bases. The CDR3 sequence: CASRSVSSYNEQFF. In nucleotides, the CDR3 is TGTGCCAGCAGGAGCGTGAGCTCCTACAATGAGCAGTTCTTC.

In DNA form, the CDR3 reads TGTGCCAGCAGGGAGGGGCCAAGCAATCAGCCCCAGCATTTT. It yields the protein CASREGPSNQPQHF. The gene calls are TRBV28 and TRBJ1-5, with a weak D call TRBD1 (5 bases). Trimming cost V 6 bases and J 1 base, with 10 bases left between them. Germline V CDR1 and CDR2: MDHEN, SYDVKM. This CDR3 has 14 residues.

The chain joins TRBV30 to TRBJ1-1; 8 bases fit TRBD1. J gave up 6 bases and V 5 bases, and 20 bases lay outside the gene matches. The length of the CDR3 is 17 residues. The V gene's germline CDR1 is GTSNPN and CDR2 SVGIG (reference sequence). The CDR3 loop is CAWAGRQGAEVYPEAFF. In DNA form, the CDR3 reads TGTGCCTGGGCCGGACGGCAGGGGGCAGAGGTGTACCCTGAAGCTTTCTTT.

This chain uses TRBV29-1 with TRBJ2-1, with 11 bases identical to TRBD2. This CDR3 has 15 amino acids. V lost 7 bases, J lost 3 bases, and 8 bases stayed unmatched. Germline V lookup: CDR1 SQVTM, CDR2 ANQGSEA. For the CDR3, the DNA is TGCAGCGCAGAACTAGCGGGAGTTAACTACAATGAGCAGTTCTTC. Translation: CSAELAGVNYNEQFF.

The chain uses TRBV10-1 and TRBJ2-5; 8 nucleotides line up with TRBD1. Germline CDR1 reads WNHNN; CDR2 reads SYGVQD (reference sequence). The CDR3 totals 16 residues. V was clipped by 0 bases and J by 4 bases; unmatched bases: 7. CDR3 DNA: TGCGCCAGCAGTGAGTCTAGAGCAGGGGGCGCAGAGACCCAGTACTTC. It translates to CASSESRAGGAETQYF.

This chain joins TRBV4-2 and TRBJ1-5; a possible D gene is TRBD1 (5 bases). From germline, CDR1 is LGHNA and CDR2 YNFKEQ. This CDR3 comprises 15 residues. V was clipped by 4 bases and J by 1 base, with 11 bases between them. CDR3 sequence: CASSPEGKSNQPQHF. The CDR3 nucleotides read TGTGCCAGCAGCCCGGAGGGGAAGAGCAATCAGCCCCAGCATTTT.

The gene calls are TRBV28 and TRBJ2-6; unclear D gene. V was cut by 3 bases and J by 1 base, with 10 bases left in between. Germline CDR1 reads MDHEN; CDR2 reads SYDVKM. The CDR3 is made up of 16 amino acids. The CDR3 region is CASSFLQKSGANVLTF. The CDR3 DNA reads TGTGCCAGCAGTTTTCTGCAGAAGTCTGGGGCCAACGTCCTGACTTTC.

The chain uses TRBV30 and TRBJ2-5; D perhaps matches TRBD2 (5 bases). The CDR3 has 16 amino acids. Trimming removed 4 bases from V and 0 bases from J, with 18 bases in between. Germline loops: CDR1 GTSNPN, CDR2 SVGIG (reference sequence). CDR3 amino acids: CAWKTWTLFDQETQYF. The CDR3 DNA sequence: TGTGCCTGGAAGACGTGGACTCTCTTCGACCAAGAGACCCAGTACTTC.

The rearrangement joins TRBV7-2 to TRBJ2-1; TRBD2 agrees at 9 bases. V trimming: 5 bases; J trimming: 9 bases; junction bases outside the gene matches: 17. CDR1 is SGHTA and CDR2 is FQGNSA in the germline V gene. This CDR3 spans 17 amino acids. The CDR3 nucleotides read TGTGCCAGCAGCCTAGAGAGCGGGAGGCTACGTGGGGGTGAGCAGTTCTTC. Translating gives CASSLESGRLRGGEQFF.

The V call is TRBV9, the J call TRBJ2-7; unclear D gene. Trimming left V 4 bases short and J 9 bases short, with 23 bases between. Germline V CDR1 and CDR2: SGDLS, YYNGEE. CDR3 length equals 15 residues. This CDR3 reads CASSPEAMTLYGQYF. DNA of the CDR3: TGTGCCAGCAGCCCCGAGGCCATGACTTTATATGGGCAGTACTTC.

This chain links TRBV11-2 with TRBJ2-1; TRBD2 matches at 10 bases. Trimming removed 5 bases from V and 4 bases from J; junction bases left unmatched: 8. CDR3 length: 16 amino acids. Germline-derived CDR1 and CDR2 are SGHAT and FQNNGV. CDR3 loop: CASSHRRAGGYNEQFF. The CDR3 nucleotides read TGTGCCAGCAGCCACAGGAGAGCGGGAGGGTACAATGAGCAGTTCTTC.

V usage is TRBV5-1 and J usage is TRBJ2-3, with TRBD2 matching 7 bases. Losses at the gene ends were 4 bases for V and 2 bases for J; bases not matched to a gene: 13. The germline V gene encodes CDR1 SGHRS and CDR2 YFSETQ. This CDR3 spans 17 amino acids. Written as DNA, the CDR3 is TGCGCCAGCAGCCCCACCGTTGGGGGGGGTAACACAGATACGCAGTATTTT. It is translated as CASSPTVGGGNTDTQYF.

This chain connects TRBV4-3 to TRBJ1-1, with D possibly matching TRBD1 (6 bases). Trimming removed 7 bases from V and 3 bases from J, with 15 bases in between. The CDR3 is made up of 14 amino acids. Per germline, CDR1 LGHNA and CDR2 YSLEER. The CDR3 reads CASIVFRGDTEAFF. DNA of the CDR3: TGCGCCAGCATTGTATTCAGGGGTGACACTGAAGCTTTCTTT.

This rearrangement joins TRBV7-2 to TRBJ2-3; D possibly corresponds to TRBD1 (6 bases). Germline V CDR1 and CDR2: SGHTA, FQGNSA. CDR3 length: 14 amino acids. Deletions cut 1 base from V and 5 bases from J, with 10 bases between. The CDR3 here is CASSLGGQLDTQYF. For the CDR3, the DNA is TGTGCCAGCAGCTTAGGAGGACAGTTAGATACGCAGTATTTT. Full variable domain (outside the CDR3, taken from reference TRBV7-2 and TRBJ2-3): GAGVSQSPSNKVTEKGKDVELRCDPISGHTALYWYRQSLGQGLEFLIYFQGNSAPDKSGLPSDRFSAERTGGSVSTLTIQRTQQEDSAVYLCASSLGGQLDTQYFGPGTRLTVL.

In DNA form, the CDR3 reads TGCAGCGTTGAGGGACAGGAGTCCTATACGCAGTATTTT. Translated, it gives CSVEGQESYTQYF. The chain carries TRBV29-1 and TRBJ2-3; 8 bases map to TRBD1. The V gene end was trimmed by 3 bases and the J gene end by 7 bases; junction bases not matched to a gene: 6. The length of the CDR3 is 13 residues. Per germline, CDR1 SQVTM and CDR2 ANQGSEA.

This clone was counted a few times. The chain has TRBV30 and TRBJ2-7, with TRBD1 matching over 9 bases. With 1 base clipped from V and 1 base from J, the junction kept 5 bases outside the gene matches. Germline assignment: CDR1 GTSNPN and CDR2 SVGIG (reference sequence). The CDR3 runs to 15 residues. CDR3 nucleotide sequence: TGTGCCTGGAGTGCGGGACAGGGAACTTCCTACGAGCAGTACTTC. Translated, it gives CAWSAGQGTSYEQYF.

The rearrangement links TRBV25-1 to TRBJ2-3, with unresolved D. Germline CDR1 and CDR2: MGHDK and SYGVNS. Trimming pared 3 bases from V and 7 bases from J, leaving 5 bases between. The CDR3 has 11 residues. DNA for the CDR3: TGTGCCAGCAGTGACTTTCATACGCAGTATTTT. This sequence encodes CASSDFHTQYF.

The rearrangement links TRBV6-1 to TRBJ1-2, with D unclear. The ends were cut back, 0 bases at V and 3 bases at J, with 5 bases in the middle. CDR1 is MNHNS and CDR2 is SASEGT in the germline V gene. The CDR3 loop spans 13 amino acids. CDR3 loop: CASSEARDYGYTF. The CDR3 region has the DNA TGTGCCAGCAGTGAAGCGAGAGACTATGGCTACACCTTC.

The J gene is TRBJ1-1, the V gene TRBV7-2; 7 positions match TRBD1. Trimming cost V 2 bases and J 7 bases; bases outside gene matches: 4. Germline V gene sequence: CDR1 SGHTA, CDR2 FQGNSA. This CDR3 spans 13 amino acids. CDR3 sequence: CASSLFRQGEAFF. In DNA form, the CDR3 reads TGTGCCAGCAGCTTATTTCGACAGGGTGAAGCTTTCTTT.